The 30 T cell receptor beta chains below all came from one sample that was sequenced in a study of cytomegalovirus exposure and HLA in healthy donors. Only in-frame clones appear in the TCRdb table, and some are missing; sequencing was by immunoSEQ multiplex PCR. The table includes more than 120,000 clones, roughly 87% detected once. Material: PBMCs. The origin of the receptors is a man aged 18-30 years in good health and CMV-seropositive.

The CDR3 sequence is CASSISRSSTGDGYTF. The DNA of the CDR3 is TGTGCCAGTAGTATATCCCGATCCTCGACAGGGGATGGCTACACCTTC. The chain recombines TRBV19 with TRBJ1-2, with 8 bases that match TRBD1. Germline CDR1 and CDR2: LNHDA and SQIVND (reference sequence). V lost 2 bases to trimming and J lost 6 bases; unmatched junction nucleotides: 11. This CDR3 contains 16 residues.

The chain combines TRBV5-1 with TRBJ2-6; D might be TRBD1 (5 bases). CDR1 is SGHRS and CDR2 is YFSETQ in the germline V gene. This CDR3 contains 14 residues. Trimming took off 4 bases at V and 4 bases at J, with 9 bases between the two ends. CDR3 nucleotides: TGCGCCAGCAGCCAGGGTACCGGGGCCAACGTCCTGACTTTC. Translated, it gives CASSQGTGANVLTF.

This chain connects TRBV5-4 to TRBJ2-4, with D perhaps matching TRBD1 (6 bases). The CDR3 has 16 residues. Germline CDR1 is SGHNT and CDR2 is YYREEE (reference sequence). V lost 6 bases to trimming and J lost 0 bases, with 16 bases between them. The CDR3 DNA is TGTGCCAGCACCGACAGGCGTAACTTAGCCAAAAACATTCAGTACTTC. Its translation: CASTDRRNLAKNIQYF.

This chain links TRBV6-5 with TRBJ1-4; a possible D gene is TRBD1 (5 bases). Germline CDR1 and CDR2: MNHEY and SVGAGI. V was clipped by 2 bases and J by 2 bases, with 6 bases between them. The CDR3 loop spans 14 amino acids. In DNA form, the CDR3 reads TGTGCCAGCAGTTACAGGGGTACTAATGAAAAACTGTTTTTT. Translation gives CASSYRGTNEKLFF.

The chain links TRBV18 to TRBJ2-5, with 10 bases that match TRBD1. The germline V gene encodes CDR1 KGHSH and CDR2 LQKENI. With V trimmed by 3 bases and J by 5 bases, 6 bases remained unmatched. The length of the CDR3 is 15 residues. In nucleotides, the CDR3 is TGTGCCAGCTCACCTCTGACAGGGGGCGGGGAGACCCAGTACTTC. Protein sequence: CASSPLTGGGETQYF.

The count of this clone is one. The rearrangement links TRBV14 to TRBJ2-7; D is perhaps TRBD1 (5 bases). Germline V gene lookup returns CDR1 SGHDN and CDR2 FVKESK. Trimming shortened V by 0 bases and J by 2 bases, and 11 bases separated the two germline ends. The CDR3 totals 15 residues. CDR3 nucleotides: TGTGCCAGCAGCCAAGACAGTGTCAGGGCCTACGAGCAGTACTTC. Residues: CASSQDSVRAYEQYF.

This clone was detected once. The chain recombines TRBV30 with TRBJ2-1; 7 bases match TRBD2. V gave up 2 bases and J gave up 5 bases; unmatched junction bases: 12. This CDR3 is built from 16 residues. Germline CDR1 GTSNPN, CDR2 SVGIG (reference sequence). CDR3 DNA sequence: TGTGCCTGGAGTCCCGGAAGTCTAGCGGTTAACAATGAGCAGTTCTTC. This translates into CAWSPGSLAVNNEQFF. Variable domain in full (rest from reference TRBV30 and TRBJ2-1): SQTIHQWPATLVQPVGSPLSLECTVEGTSNPNLYWYRQAAGRGLQLLFYSVGIGQISSEVPQNLSASRPQDRQFILSSKKLLLSDSGFYLCAWSPGSLAVNNEQFFGPGTRLTVL.

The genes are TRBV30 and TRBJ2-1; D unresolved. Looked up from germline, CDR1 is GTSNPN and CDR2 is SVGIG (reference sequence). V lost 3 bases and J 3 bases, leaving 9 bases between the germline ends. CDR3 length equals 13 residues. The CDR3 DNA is TGTGCCTGGAGCTCCCCGGTCTACAATGAGCAGTTCTTC. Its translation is CAWSSPVYNEQFF.

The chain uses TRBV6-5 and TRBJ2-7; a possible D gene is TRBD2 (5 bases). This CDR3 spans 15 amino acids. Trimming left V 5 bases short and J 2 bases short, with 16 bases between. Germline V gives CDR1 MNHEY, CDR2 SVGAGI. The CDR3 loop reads CASSHRPAGTYEQYF. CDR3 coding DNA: TGTGCCAGCAGTCATCGGCCCGCGGGCACCTACGAGCAGTACTTC.

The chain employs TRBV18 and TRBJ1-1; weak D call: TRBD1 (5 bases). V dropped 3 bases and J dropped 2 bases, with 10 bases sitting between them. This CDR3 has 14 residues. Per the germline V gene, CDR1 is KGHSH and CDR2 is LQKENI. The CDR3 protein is CASSPSQGNTEAFF. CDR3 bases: TGTGCCAGCTCACCGTCCCAGGGAAACACTGAAGCTTTCTTT.

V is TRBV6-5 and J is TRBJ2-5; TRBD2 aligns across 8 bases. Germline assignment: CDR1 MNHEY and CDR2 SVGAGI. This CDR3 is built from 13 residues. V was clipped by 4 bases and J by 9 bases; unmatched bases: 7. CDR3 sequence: CASSSIGAGAQYF. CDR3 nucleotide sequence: TGTGCCAGCAGTTCCATAGGAGCGGGGGCCCAGTACTTC.

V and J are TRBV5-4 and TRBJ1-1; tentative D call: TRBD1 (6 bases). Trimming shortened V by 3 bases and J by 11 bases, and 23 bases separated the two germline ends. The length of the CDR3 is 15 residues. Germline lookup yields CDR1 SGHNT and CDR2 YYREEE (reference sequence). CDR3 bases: TGTGCCAGCAGCTCTTGGGCGGGAGCTAATCAGGGGGCTTTCTTT. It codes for CASSSWAGANQGAFF.

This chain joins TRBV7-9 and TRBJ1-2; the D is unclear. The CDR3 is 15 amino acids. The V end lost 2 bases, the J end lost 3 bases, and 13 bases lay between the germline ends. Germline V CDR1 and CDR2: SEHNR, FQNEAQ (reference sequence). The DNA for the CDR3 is TGTGCCAGCAGCTTATACGAGGGAAAGGACTATGGCTACACCTTC. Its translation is CASSLYEGKDYGYTF.

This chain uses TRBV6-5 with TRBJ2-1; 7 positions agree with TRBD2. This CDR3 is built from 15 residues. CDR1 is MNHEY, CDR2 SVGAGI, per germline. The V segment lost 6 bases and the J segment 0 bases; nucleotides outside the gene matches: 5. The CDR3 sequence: CASRVRTSSYNEQFF. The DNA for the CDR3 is TGTGCCAGCAGAGTCCGGACTAGCTCCTACAATGAGCAGTTCTTC.

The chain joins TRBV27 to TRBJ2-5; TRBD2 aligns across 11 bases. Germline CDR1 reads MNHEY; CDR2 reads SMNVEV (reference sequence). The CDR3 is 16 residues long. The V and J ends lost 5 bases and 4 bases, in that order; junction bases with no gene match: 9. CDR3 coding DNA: TGTGCCAGCAGTCCCAGGATAGCGGGGGGGGTAGAGACCCAGTACTTC. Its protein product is CASSPRIAGGVETQYF.

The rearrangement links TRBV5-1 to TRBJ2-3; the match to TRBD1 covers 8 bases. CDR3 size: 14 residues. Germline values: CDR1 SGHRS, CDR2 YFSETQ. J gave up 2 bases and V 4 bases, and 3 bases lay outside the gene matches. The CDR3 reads CASSRQGITDTQYF. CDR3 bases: TGCGCCAGCAGCCGACAGGGGATCACAGATACGCAGTATTTT.

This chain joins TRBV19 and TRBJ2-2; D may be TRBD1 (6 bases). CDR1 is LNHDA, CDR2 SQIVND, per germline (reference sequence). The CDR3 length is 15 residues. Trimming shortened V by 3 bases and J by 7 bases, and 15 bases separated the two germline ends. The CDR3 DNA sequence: TGTGCCAGTAGTATCCCGGGACAACTTCGCGGGGAGCTGTTTTTT. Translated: CASSIPGQLRGELFF.

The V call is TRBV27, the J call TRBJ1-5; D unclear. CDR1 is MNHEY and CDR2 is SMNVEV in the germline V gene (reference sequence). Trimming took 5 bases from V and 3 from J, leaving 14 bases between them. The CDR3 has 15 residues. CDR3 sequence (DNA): TGTGCCAGCAGTAACTCGATTGTCCCCAATCAGCCCCAGCATTTT. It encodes CASSNSIVPNQPQHF.

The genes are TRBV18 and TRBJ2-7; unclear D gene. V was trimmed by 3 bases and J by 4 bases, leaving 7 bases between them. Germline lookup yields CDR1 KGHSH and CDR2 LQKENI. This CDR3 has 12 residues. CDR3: CASSPERYEQYF. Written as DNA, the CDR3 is TGTGCCAGCTCACCTGAGCGATACGAGCAGTACTTC.

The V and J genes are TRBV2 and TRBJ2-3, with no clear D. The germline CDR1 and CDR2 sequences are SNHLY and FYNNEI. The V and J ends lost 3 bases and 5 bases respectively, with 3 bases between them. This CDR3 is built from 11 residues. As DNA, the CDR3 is TGTGCCAGCAGTGACGTAGATACGCAGTATTTT. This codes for CASSDVDTQYF.

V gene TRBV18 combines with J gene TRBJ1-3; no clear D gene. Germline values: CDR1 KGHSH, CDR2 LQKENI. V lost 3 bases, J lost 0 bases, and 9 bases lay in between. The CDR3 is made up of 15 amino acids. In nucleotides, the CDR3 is TGTGCCAGCTCACCTGAGGTCCTCTCTGGAAACACCATATATTTT. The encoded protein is CASSPEVLSGNTIYF.

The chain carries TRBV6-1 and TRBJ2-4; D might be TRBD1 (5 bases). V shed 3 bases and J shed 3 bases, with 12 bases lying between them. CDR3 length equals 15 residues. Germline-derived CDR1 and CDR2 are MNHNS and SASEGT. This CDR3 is CASSDRGIDKNIQYF. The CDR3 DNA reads TGTGCCAGCAGTGATAGGGGTATAGACAAAAACATTCAGTACTTC.

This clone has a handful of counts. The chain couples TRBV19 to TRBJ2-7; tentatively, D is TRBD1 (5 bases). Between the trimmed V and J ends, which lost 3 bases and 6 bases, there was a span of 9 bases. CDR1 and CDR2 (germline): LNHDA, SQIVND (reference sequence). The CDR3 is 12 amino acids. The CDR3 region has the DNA TGTGCCAGTAGTATGCAGGGTATCGAGCAGTACTTC. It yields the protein CASSMQGIEQYF.

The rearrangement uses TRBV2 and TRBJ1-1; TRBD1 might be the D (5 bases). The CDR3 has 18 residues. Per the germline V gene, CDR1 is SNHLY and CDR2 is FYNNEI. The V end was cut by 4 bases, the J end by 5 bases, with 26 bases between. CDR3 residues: CASSGTSQRNRGKTEAFF. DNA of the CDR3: TGTGCCAGCAGTGGAACCTCACAGAGGAATAGGGGTAAAACTGAAGCTTTCTTT.

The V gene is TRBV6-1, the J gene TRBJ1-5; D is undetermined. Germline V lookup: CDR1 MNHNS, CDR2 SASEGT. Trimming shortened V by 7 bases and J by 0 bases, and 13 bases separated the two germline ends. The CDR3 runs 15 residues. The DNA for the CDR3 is TGTGCCAGCACATCTCATGCGAATAGCAATCAGCCCCAGCATTTT. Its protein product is CASTSHANSNQPQHF.

For the CDR3, the DNA is TGTGCCACCCGAACAGGGCTTGGGGGCAATGAGCAGTTCTTC. Protein sequence: CATRTGLGGNEQFF. This rearrangement joins TRBV6-6 to TRBJ2-1; possibly TRBD1 for D (6 bases). This CDR3 contains 14 residues. Deletions cut 10 bases from V and 6 bases from J, with 19 bases between. Germline assignment: CDR1 MNHNY and CDR2 SVGAGI (reference sequence).

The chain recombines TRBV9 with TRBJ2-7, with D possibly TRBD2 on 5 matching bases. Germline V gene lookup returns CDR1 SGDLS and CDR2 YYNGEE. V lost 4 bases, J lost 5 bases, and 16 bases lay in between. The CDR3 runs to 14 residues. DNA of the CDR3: TGTGCCAGCAGCCCCTACGGACGGGGTAACGAGCAGTACTTC. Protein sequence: CASSPYGRGNEQYF.

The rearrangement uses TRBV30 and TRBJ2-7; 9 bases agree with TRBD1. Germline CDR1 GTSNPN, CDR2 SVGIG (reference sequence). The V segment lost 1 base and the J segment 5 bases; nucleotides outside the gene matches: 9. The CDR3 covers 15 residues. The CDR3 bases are TGTGCCTGGAGTGCGGACAGGGGCTTGTTAAACGAGCAGTACTTC. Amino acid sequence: CAWSADRGLLNEQYF.

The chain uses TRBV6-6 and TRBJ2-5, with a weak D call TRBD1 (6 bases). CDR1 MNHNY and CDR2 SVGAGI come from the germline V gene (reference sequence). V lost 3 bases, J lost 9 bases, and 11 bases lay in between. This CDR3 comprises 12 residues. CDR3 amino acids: CASSYQAGAQYF. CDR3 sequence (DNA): TGTGCCAGCAGTTATCAGGCAGGGGCCCAGTACTTC.

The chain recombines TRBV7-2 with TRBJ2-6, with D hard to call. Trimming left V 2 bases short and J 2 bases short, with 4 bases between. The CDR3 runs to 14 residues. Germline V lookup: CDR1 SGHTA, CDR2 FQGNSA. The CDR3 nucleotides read TGTGCCAGCAGCTTATACACTGGGGCCAACGTCCTGACTTTC. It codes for CASSLYTGANVLTF.